Only a few counts were recorded for the clone carrying this T cell receptor beta chain. This entry comes from a study of blood T cell repertoires in COVID-19. Study information: Collection of acute and convalescent COVID-19 samples took place in the United States, Italy and Spain. Nucleic acid was either cDNA or gDNA, and it came from T cells, B-cell-depleted T cells, or PBMCs.

This CDR3 has 16 amino acids. Germline lookup yields CDR1 SGHVS and CDR2 FNYEAQ. J lost 10 bases, V lost 1 base, and 10 bases had no gene match. Assay: immunoSEQ multiplex PCR; the TCRdb copy retains only in-frame clones and omits some. The table has about 130,000 clones, about 83% seen once. V usage is TRBV7-6 and J usage is TRBJ1-6; TRBD1 matches 7 bases. This sequence was found in a man in his 60s with acute or convalescent COVID-19. Sequencing used peripheral blood. The CDR3 sequence: CASSLGQGEQGSPLHF. The CDR3 nucleotides are TGTGCCAGCAGCTTAGGCCAGGGGGAGCAGGGCTCACCCCTCCACTTT.